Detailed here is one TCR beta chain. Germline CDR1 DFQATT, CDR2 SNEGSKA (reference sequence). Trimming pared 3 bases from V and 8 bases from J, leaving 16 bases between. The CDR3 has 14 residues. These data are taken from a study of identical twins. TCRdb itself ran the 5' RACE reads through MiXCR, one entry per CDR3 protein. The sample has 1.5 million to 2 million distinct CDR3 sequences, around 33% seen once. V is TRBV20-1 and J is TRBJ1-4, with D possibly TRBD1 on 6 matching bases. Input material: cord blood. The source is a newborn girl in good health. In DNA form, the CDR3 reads TGCAGTGCTAGGAGGGGGAGGGGAAAGGAAAAACTGTTTTTT. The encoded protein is CSARRGRGKEKLFF.